The 8 T cell receptor beta chains below come from one sample, sequenced in a study of blood T cells in healthy people across ages. Then a second PCR, running roughly 7 to 12 cycles, was carried out with a sample-barcoded 5' primer and a J-beta primer mix. TCRdb used MiXCR to reprocess the 5' RACE reads, holding one entry per CDR3 protein. The sample carries hundreds of thousands of distinct CDR3 sequences, about 21% recorded once. Sequenced: blood. These receptors were taken from a man in his sixties or seventies in good health.

V usage is TRBV6-5 and J usage is TRBJ2-1; a weak D match, TRBD2 (5 bases). This CDR3 contains 14 residues. V was clipped by 6 bases and J by 5 bases, with 14 bases between them. Germline V gene sequence: CDR1 MNHEY, CDR2 SVGAGI. The CDR3, as DNA: TGTGCCAGCAGGGACGGGCTAGCCAACAATGAGCAGTTCTTC. Its protein is CASRDGLANNEQFF.

V gene TRBV2 combines with J gene TRBJ2-1; 11 positions agree with TRBD2. V lost 1 base to trimming and J lost 4 bases; unmatched junction nucleotides: 6. The CDR3 is 17 residues long. CDR1 and CDR2 (germline): SNHLY, FYNNEI. The CDR3 coding sequence is TGTGCCAGCAGTGAAGAAACTAGCGGGAGTAGATACAATGAGCAGTTCTTC. Its translation is CASSEETSGSRYNEQFF. Complete variable domain (other parts from reference TRBV2 and TRBJ2-1): EPEVTQTPSHQVTQMGQEVILRCVPISNHLYFYWYRQILGQKVEFLVSFYNNEISEKSEIFDDQFSVERPDGSNFTLKIRSTKLEDSAMYFCASSEETSGSRYNEQFFGPGTRLTVL.

The rearrangement uses TRBV6-4 and TRBJ1-1; D is ambiguous. V lost 5 bases, J lost 6 bases, and 13 bases lay in between. The CDR3 contains 13 residues. Germline V gives CDR1 MRHNA, CDR2 SNTAGT. The CDR3 loop is CASSPAEPPEAFF. CDR3 DNA: TGTGCCAGCAGTCCAGCAGAACCCCCTGAAGCTTTCTTT.

The CDR3 sequence is CASSVVRTSGKAYEQYF. The CDR3 nucleotides read TGTGCCAGCAGCGTAGTCAGGACTAGCGGGAAAGCCTACGAGCAGTACTTC. The chain carries TRBV9 and TRBJ2-7; 12 nucleotides match TRBD2. With V trimmed by 0 bases and J by 2 bases, 6 bases remained unmatched. The CDR3 has 17 amino acids. The germline gives CDR1 SGDLS, CDR2 YYNGEE.

V and J are TRBV5-1 and TRBJ2-5; D gene uncertain. V lost 0 bases and J 2 bases, leaving 17 bases between the germline ends. This CDR3 has 17 residues. The germline CDR1 and CDR2 sequences are SGHRS and YFSETQ. The CDR3 DNA follows: TGCGCCAGCAGCTTGGGTATTCTTAAGACTTCGCAAGAGACCCAGTACTTC. Protein: CASSLGILKTSQETQYF.

With regard to this clonotype: An end of the junction does not agree with germline; a read error may underlie this. The V and J genes are TRBV28 and TRBJ2-7; 9 bases line up with TRBD1. CDR1 is MDHEN, CDR2 SYDVKM, per germline. The CDR3 sequence is 14 residues long. The CDR3 loop is CASSQGQGIYGQYF. The CDR3 nucleotides are TGTGCCAGCAGTCAGGGACAGGGCATATACGGGCAGTACTTC.

In its sample, this clonotype was seen a few times. The gene calls are TRBV9 and TRBJ2-1; D is undetermined. CDR1 is SGDLS and CDR2 is YYNGEE in the germline V gene. The CDR3 sequence is 13 residues long. V lost 2 bases, J lost 5 bases, and 8 bases lay in between. CDR3 bases: TGTGCCAGCAGCGTCTCCCCCCACAATGAGCAGTTCTTC. Its protein product is CASSVSPHNEQFF.

The chain carries TRBV9 and TRBJ2-7; D remains ambiguous. The CDR3 is 14 residues long. Per the germline V gene, CDR1 is SGDLS and CDR2 is YYNGEE. Trimming cost V 0 bases and J 3 bases, with 10 bases left between them. The CDR3 protein is CASSVGQDFYEQYF. The CDR3, as DNA: TGTGCCAGCAGCGTAGGTCAGGATTTCTACGAGCAGTACTTC.